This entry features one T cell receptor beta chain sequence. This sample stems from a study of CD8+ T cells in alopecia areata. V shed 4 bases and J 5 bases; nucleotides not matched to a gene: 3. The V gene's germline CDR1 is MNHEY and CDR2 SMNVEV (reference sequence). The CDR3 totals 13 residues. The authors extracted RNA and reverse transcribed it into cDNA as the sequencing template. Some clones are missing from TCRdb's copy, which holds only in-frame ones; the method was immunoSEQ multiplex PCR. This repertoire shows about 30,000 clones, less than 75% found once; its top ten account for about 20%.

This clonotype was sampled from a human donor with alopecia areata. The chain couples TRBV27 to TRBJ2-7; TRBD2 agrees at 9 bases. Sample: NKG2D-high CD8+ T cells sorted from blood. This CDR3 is CASSSGLANEQYF. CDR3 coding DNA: TGTGCCAGCAGTTCGGGACTAGCCAACGAGCAGTACTTC.